This paragraph reports one T cell receptor beta chain. What it binds is unknown. The data are from a study of T cell responses to AZD1222 COVID-19 vaccine. Germline CDR1 is LNHDA and CDR2 is SQIVND (reference sequence). With V trimmed by 6 bases and J by 5 bases, 7 bases remained unmatched. This CDR3 region has 14 residues. TCRdb's table, derived via immunoSEQ multiplex PCR, lists solely in-frame clones and lacks some. This repertoire shows some 99,000 clones, about nine tenths found once; its top ten account for about 17%. The analysis combined second doses at about 4 or about 12 weeks. The study's findings and limits: Females made up more of the donors, who were largely white British, and clonal diversity may have come out too low.

Sequencing used peripheral blood, obtained 28 days after the second AZD1222 dose. The sequence was collected from an adult who received the AZD1222 COVID-19 vaccine. The chain couples TRBV19 to TRBJ1-5, with 7 bases fitting TRBD1. CDR3 sequence reads: CASRRTGWYQPQHF. The DNA for the CDR3 is TGTGCCAGTAGGCGGACAGGTTGGTATCAGCCCCAGCATTTT.